This T cell receptor (beta chain) derives from a study of T-cell memory formation after mild COVID-19. As for this clonotype: Antigen unknown.

TCRdb fed the 5' RACE reads into MiXCR, producing one record per CDR3 protein. The table lists hundreds of thousands of distinct CDR3 sequences, approximately 18% of them singletons. The study, taken as a whole, reports: Certain responding clones were present in pre-infection memory, suggesting participation of cross-reactive memory.

The CDR3 sequence is 13 residues long. V was pared by 5 bases and J by 3 bases, with 8 bases between. The TCR comes from an adult woman who had mild COVID-19 (a few samples of this study predate the infection). Cell type and time point are not known. The sequenced material came from PBMCs or a T cell subset sorted from them (not recorded which). The J gene is TRBJ1-5, the V gene TRBV12-3 or TRBV12-4; D gene unclear. CDR3 in DNA: TGTGCCAGCAGTACAGCAAACAATCAGCCCCAGCATTTT. Amino acids: CASSTANNQPQHF.